One and the same sample provided the 16 T cell receptor beta chains below, sequenced in a study of shared T cell receptors in the human thymus. Clones were sequenced by immunoSEQ multiplex PCR, and TCRdb holds only the in-frame ones, with some missing. The sample holds more than 300,000 clones, around 95% seen once. The specimen was thymocytes. The receptors originated from a human donor.

The chain carries TRBV7-2 and TRBJ1-6; weak D call: TRBD1 (5 bases). The CDR3 extends over 18 amino acids. V was trimmed by 1 base and J by 10 bases, leaving 23 bases between them. Germline lookup yields CDR1 SGHTA and CDR2 FQGNSA. CDR3 nucleotides: TGTGCCAGCAGCTTAGATCGTTCAGGGAAATTCCATTGGTCACCCCTCCACTTT. It yields the protein CASSLDRSGKFHWSPLHF.

CDR3 residues: CASSQDRTGGIQYF. CDR3 bases: TGCGCCAGCAGCCAAGACAGGACGGGAGGGATTCAGTACTTC. The rearrangement uses TRBV4-1 and TRBJ2-4; 8 bases match TRBD2. Germline V lookup: CDR1 MGHRA, CDR2 YSYEKL. J lost 10 bases, V lost 0 bases, and 5 bases had no gene match. CDR3 length: 14 residues.

The J gene is TRBJ1-2, the V gene TRBV5-8, with 7 bases that match TRBD1. After removal of 0 bases from V and 7 bases from J, the junction contained 9 bases not matched to a gene. Germline CDR1 and CDR2: SGHTS and YDEGEE. This CDR3 is built from 15 residues. This CDR3 is CASSLVGRGVCGYTF. DNA for the CDR3: TGTGCCAGCAGCTTGGTTGGCAGGGGGGTATGTGGCTACACCTTC.

The rearrangement uses TRBV5-6 and TRBJ1-2; TRBD1 aligns across 10 bases. Germline CDR1 and CDR2: SGHDT and YYEEEE. CDR3 size: 15 residues. The V gene end was trimmed by 1 base and the J gene end by 8 bases; junction bases not matched to a gene: 8. CDR3 region: CASSLPGTGVSGYTF. The CDR3 DNA reads TGTGCCAGCAGCTTGCCCGGGACAGGGGTGAGCGGCTACACCTTC.

The CDR3 DNA reads TGTGCCAGCAGCTTAGGGCCTGGGGCCGGAGGCGAGCAGTACTTC. This gives the protein CASSLGPGAGGEQYF. The chain links TRBV7-9 to TRBJ2-7; tentatively, D is TRBD1 or TRBD2 (5 bases each). The germline V gene encodes CDR1 SEHNR and CDR2 FQNEAQ (reference sequence). V was cut by 1 base and J by 6 bases, with 16 bases left in between. CDR3 length: 15 residues.

The chain has TRBV5-4 and TRBJ2-1, with 12 nucleotides matching TRBD2. The CDR3 runs 17 residues. J lost 9 bases, V lost 3 bases, and 13 bases had no gene match. Germline V gene sequence: CDR1 SGHNT, CDR2 YYREEE (reference sequence). CDR3 coding DNA: TGTGCCAGCAGCTCACGGACTAGCGGGACGGGTTTCAGTGAGCAGTTCTTC. This gives the protein CASSSRTSGTGFSEQFF.

V usage is TRBV11-1 and J usage is TRBJ1-4; D is ambiguous. The CDR3 is 13 residues long. Germline lookup yields CDR1 SGHAT and CDR2 FQDESV (reference sequence). The V end lost 10 bases, the J end lost 2 bases, and 11 bases lay between the germline ends. CDR3 sequence reads: CATRRATNEKLFF. CDR3 DNA sequence: TGTGCCACCAGGCGGGCCACTAATGAAAAACTGTTTTTT.

This clone appeared a single time. J is TRBJ2-1 and V is TRBV13; TRBD2 matches 8 bases. With 1 base clipped from V and 8 bases from J, the junction kept 10 bases outside the gene matches. Per the germline V gene, CDR1 is PRHDT and CDR2 is FYEKMQ (reference sequence). The CDR3 is 16 residues long. CDR3 DNA sequence: TGTGCCAGCAGCTTAGAAGCGGGAGCAGGTACAGATGAGCAGTTCTTC. It encodes CASSLEAGAGTDEQFF.

J is TRBJ2-1 and V is TRBV6-1; 10 bases fit TRBD1. V lost 4 bases to trimming and J lost 9 bases; unmatched junction nucleotides: 12. The CDR3 runs to 16 residues. The germline gives CDR1 MNHNS, CDR2 SASEGT. CDR3 in DNA: TGTGCCAGCAGTGCCCCCGATAGCGGGACAGGGGTTGAGCAGTTCTTC. Translating gives CASSAPDSGTGVEQFF.

This CDR3 is CASTRTGNQETQYF. As DNA, the CDR3 is TGTGCCAGTACCCGGACAGGGAACCAAGAGACCCAGTACTTC. The J gene is TRBJ2-5, the V gene TRBV19, with 8 nucleotides matching TRBD1. CDR1 is LNHDA and CDR2 is SQIVND in the germline V gene (reference sequence). Trimming at V came to 7 bases and at J to 0 bases, leaving 4 bases not matched to a gene. The CDR3 has 14 residues.

The CDR3 here is CASSSGLPNEQFF. CDR3 nucleotide sequence: TGTGCCAGCAGCTCGGGCCTCCCTAATGAGCAGTTCTTC. The chain recombines TRBV5-6 with TRBJ2-1; D gene unclear. This CDR3 spans 13 amino acids. Germline V gene lookup returns CDR1 SGHDT and CDR2 YYEEEE. V was pared by 3 bases and J by 7 bases, with 11 bases between.

This clone was found a few times. This chain connects TRBV27 to TRBJ1-1, with D uncertain. This CDR3 is built from 13 residues. The germline V and J ends were trimmed by 2 bases and 1 base, with 5 bases remaining between them. CDR1 and CDR2 (germline): MNHEY, SMNVEV (reference sequence). Here the CDR3 reads CASSLLTNTEAFF. The CDR3 DNA follows: TGTGCCAGCAGTTTACTCACGAACACTGAAGCTTTCTTT.

CDR3 coding DNA: TGTGCCAGTTTGGACAGGGACTCCTACAATGAGCAGTTCTTC. Translation: CASLDRDSYNEQFF. The rearrangement links TRBV19 to TRBJ2-1; 8 bases fit TRBD1. The CDR3 consists of 14 residues. In germline, CDR1 is LNHDA, CDR2 SQIVND (reference sequence). With 8 bases clipped from V and 0 bases from J, the junction kept 3 bases outside the gene matches.

This chain uses TRBV5-8 with TRBJ2-3; D assignment may be TRBD1 or TRBD2 (9 bases each). Germline V gene lookup returns CDR1 SGHTS and CDR2 YDEGEE. V lost 0 bases and J 4 bases, leaving 24 bases between the germline ends. The CDR3 spans 19 residues. CDR3 in amino acids: CASSLGTGDRTSVSDTQYF. The DNA for the CDR3 is TGTGCCAGCAGCTTGGGGACAGGGGATAGGACTAGCGTTTCAGATACGCAGTATTTT.

The chain carries TRBV27 and TRBJ1-3; no reliable D call. Germline loops: CDR1 MNHEY, CDR2 SMNVEV (reference sequence). V lost 3 bases to trimming and J lost 0 bases, with 6 bases between them. The CDR3 extends over 14 amino acids. CDR3 in DNA: TGTGCCAGCAGTTTGCGGAGCTCTGGAAACACCATATATTTT. It translates to CASSLRSSGNTIYF.

The V and J genes are TRBV7-3 and TRBJ1-4, with no clear D. Germline-derived CDR1 and CDR2 are SGHTA and FQGTGA. V lost 2 bases to trimming and J lost 1 base, with 8 bases between them. The CDR3 runs 15 residues. In DNA, the CDR3 is TGTGCCAGCAGCTTATCGGGTCTAACTAATGAAAAACTGTTTTTT. This translates into CASSLSGLTNEKLFF.